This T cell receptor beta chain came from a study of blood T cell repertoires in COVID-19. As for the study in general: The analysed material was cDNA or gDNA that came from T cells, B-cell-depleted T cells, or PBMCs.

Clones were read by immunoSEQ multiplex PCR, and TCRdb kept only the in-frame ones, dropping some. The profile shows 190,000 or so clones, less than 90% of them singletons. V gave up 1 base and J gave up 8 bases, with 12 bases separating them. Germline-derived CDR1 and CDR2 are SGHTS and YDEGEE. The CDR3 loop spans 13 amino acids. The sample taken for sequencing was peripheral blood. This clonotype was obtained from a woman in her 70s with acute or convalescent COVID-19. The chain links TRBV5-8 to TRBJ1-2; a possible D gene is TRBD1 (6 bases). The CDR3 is CASSLRTAGGYTF. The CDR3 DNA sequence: TGTGCCAGCAGCTTGCGGACAGCCGGCGGCTACACCTTC.